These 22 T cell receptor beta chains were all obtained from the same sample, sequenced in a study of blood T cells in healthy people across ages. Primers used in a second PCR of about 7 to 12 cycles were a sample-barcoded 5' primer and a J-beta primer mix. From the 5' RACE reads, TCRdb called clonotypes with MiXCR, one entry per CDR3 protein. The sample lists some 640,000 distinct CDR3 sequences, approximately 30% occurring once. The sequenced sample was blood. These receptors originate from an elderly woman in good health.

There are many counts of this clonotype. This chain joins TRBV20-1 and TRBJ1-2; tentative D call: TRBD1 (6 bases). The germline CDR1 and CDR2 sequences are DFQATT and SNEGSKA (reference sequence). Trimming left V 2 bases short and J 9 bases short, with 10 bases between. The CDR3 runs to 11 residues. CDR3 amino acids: CSARQGISYTF. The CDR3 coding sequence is TGCAGTGCTAGACAGGGGATCAGCTACACCTTC.

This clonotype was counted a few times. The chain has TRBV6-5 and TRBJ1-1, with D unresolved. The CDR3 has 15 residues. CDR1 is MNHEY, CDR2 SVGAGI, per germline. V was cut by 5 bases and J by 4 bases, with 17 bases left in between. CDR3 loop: CASSGARLGGTEAFF. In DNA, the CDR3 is TGTGCCAGCAGTGGAGCGAGGTTAGGAGGCACTGAAGCTTTCTTT.

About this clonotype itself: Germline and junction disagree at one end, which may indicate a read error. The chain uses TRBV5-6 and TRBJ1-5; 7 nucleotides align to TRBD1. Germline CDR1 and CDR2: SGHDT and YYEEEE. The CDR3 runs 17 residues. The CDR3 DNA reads TGTGCCAGCAGCTTGGGGTTGTGGCAGGGGGGCAATCGGCCCCAGCATTTT. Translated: CASSLGLWQGGNRPQHF.

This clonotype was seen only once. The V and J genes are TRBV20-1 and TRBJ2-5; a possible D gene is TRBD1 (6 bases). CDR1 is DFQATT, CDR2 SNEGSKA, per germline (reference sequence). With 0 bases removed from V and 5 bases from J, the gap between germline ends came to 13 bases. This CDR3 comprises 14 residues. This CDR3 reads CSAREGANRETQYF. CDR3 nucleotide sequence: TGCAGTGCTAGAGAGGGGGCGAATAGGGAGACCCAGTACTTC.

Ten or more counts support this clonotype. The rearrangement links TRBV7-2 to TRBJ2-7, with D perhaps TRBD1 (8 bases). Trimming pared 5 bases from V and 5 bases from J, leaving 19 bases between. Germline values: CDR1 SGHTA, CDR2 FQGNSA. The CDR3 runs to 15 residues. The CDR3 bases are TGTGCCAGCAGCGCAAGGACAGGGAGGGGGGACGAGCAGTACTTC. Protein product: CASSARTGRGDEQYF.

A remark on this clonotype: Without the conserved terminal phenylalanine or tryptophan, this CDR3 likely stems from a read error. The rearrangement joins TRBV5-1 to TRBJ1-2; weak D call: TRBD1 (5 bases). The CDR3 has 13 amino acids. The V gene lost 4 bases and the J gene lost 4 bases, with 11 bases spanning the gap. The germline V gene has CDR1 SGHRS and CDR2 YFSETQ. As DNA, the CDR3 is TGCGCCAGCAGCCCCGGGGGTGGCTATGGCTACACCTGC. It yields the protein CASSPGGGYGYTC.

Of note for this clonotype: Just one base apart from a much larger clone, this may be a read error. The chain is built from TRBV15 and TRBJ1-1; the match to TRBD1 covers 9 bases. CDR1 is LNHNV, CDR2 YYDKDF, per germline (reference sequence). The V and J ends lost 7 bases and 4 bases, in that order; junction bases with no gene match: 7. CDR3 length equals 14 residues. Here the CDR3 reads CATNTSTGGTEAFF. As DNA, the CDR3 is TGTGCCACCAACACGTCGACAGGGGGCACTGAAGCTTTCTTT.

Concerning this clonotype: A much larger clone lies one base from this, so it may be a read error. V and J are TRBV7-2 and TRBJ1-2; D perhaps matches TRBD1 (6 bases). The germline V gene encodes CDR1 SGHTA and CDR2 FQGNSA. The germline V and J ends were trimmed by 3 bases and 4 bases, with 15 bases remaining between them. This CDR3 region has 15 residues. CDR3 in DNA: TGTGCCAGCAGCTTCTCTTGGCAGGGGAGCTATGGCTACACCTTC. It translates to CASSFSWQGSYGYTF.

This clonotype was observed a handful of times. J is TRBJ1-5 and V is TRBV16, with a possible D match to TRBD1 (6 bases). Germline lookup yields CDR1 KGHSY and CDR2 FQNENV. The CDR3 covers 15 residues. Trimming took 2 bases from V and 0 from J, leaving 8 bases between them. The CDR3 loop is CASSQKGGSNQPQHF. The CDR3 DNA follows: TGTGCCAGCAGCCAAAAGGGGGGTAGCAATCAGCCCCAGCATTTT.

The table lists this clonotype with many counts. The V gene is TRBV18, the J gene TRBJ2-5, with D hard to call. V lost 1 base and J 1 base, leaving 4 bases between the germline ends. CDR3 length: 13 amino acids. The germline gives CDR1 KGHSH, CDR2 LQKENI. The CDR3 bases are TGTGCCAGCTCACCACTGGGCCAAGAGACCCAGTACTTC. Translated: CASSPLGQETQYF.

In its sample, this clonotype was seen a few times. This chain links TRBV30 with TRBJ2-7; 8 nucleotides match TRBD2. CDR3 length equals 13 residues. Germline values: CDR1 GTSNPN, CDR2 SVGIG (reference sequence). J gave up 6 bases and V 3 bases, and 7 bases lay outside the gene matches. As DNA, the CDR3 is TGTGCCTGGAGCCCGGGGGGGGCTGGCGAGCAGTACTTC. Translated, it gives CAWSPGGAGEQYF.

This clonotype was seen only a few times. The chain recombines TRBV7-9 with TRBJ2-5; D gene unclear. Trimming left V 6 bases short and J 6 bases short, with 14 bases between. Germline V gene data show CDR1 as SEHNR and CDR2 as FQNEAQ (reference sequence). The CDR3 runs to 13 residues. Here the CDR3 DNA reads TGTGCCAGCAGTCCTAAGGGCTCCAAGACCCAGTACTTC. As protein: CASSPKGSKTQYF. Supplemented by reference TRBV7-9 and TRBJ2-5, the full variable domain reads DTGVSQNPRHKITKRGQNVTFRCDPISEHNRLYWYRQTLGQGPEFLTYFQNEAQLEKSRLLSDRFSAERPKGSFSTLEIQRTEQGDSAMYLCASSPKGSKTQYFGPGTRLLVL.

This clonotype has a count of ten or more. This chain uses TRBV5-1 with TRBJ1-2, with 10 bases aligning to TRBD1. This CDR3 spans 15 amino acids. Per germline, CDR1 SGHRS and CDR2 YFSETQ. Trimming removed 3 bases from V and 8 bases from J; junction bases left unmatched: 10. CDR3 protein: CASSSVGTGDRGYTF. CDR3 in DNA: TGCGCCAGCAGCTCGGTGGGGACAGGGGACCGCGGCTACACCTTC.

DNA of the CDR3: TGTGCCAGCAGCCTGGGACTAGCGGCTGAAGAGACCCAGTACTTC. This codes for CASSLGLAAEETQYF. This sequence joins TRBV7-2 and TRBJ2-5; 11 positions match TRBD2. Germline V gene lookup returns CDR1 SGHTA and CDR2 FQGNSA. V trimming: 5 bases; J trimming: 3 bases; junction bases outside the gene matches: 5. This CDR3 contains 15 residues.

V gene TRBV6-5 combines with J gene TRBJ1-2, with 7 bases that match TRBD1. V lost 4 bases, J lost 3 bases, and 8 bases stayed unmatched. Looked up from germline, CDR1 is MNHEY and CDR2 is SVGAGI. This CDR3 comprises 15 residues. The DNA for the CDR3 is TGTGCCAGCAGTTTGGCAGGGGGTACGGACTATGGCTACACCTTC. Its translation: CASSLAGGTDYGYTF.

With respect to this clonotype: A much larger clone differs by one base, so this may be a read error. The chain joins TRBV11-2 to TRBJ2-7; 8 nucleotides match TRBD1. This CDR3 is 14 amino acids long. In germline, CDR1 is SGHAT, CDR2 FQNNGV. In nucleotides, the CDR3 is TGTGCCAGCAGCTTAACCGGACAGGGATACGGGCAGTACTTC. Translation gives CASSLTGQGYGQYF.

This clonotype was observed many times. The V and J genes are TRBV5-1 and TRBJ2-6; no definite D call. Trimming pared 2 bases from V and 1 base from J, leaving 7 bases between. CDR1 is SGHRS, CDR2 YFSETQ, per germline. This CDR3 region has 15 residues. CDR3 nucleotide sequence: TGCGCCAGCAGCTTTCCAGGTTCTGGGGCCAACGTCCTGACTTTC. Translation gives CASSFPGSGANVLTF.

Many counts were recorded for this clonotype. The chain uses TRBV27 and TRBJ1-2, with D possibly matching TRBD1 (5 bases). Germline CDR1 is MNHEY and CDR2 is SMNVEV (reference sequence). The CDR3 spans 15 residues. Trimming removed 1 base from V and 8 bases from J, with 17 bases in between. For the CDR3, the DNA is TGTGCCAGCAGTTTATACCCCGACAGTCCCCAGGGCTACACCTTC. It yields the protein CASSLYPDSPQGYTF.

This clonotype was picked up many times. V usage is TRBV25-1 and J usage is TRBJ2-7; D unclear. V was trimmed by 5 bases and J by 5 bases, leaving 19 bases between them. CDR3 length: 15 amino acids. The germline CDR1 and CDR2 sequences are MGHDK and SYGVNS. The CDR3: CASSSVPGRPNEQYF. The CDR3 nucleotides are TGTGCCAGCAGTTCCGTTCCAGGACGCCCAAACGAGCAGTACTTC.

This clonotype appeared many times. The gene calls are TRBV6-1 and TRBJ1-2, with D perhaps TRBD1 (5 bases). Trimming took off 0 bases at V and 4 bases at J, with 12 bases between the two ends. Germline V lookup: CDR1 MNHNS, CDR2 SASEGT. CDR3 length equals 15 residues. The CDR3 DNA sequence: TGTGCCAGCAGTGAAGCGTCACAGGCGCTCTATGGCTACACCTTC. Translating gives CASSEASQALYGYTF.

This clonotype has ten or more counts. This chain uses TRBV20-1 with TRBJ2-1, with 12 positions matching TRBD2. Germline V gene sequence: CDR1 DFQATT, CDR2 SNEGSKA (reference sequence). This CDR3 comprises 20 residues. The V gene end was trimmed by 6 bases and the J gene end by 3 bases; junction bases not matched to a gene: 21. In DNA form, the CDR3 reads TGCAGTGCCCATATGGTGGGAACTAGCGGGGGGCGTTTACTCTACAATGAGCAGTTCTTC. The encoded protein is CSAHMVGTSGGRLLYNEQFF.

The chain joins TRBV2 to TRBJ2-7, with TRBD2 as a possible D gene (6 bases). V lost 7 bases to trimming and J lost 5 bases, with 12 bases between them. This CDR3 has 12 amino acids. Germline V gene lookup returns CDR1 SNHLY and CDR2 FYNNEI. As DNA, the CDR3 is TGTGCCAGCATGGAGGGAATCCACGAGCAGTACTTC. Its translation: CASMEGIHEQYF.